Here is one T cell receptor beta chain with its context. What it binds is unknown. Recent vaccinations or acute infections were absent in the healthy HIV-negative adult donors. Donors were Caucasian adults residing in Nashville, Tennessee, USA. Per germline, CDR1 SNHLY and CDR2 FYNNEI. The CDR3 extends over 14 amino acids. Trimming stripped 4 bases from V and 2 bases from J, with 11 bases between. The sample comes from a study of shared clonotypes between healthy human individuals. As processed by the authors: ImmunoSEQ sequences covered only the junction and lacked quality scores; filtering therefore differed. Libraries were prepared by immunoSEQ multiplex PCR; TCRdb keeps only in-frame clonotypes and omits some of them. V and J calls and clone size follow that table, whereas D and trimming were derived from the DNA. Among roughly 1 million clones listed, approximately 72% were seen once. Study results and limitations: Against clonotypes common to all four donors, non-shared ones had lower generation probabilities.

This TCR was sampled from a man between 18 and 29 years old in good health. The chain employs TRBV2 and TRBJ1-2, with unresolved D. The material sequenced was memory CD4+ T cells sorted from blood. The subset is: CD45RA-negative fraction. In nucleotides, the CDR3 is TGTGCCAGCAGTGTTATGAGCTGGAACTATGGCTACACCTTC. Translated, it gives CASSVMSWNYGYTF.